One T cell receptor (beta chain) is described in this entry. Its matching antigen is unknown. Germline loops: CDR1 KGHSH, CDR2 LQKENI. Trimming shortened V by 2 bases and J by 7 bases, and 8 bases separated the two germline ends. This CDR3 is 12 amino acids long. This sample is drawn from a study of cytomegalovirus exposure and HLA in healthy donors. Regarding the study as a whole: Rates of TCR association differed by HLA locus in a later analysis, with DRB1 highest and HLA-C lowest.

The primer mix had 60 Vbeta and 13 Jbeta primers. Libraries were prepared by immunoSEQ multiplex PCR; TCRdb keeps only in-frame clonotypes and omits some of them. The data contain about 130,000 clones, 77% of them singletons. V and J are TRBV18 and TRBJ1-1; D ambiguous. The material sequenced was PBMCs. The source of this sequence is a male donor in good health and CMV-seronegative. CDR3 in DNA: TGTGCCAGCTCACCAACCGGGGATGAAGCTTTCTTT. Amino acid sequence: CASSPTGDEAFF. Full variable domain (rest looked up from reference TRBV18 and TRBJ1-1): NAGVMQNPRHLVRRRGQEARLRCSPMKGHSHVYWYRQLPEEGLKFMVYLQKENIIDESGMPKERFSAEFPKEGPSILRIQQVVRGDSAAYFCASSPTGDEAFFGQGTRLTVV.